This passage covers 7 T cell receptor beta chains from one sample sequenced in a study of cytomegalovirus exposure and HLA in healthy donors. Amplification used 60 Vbeta primers and 13 Jbeta primers. Sequencing used immunoSEQ multiplex PCR; TCRdb keeps in-frame clones, though not all of them. Of some 160,000 clones in the sample, around 82% were seen once. The sequenced sample was PBMCs. These receptors originate from a middle-aged man in good health and CMV-seronegative.

The chain is built from TRBV7-9 and TRBJ1-5; D remains unclear. Trimming cost V 2 bases and J 4 bases, with 3 bases left between them. Germline V gene lookup returns CDR1 SEHNR and CDR2 FQNEAQ (reference sequence). The CDR3 totals 12 residues. The CDR3 nucleotides are TGTGCCAGCAGCTTACCGAATCAGCCCCAGCATTTT. Amino acids: CASSLPNQPQHF. Full variable domain (missing parts from reference TRBV7-9 and TRBJ1-5): DTGVSQNPRHKITKRGQNVTFRCDPISEHNRLYWYRQTLGQGPEFLTYFQNEAQLEKSRLLSDRFSAERPKGSFSTLEIQRTEQGDSAMYLCASSLPNQPQHFGDGTRLSIL.

V is TRBV6-5 and J is TRBJ2-7, with 9 nucleotides matching TRBD2. The CDR3 runs to 14 residues. CDR1 MNHEY and CDR2 SVGAGI come from the germline V gene. With V trimmed by 4 bases and J by 5 bases, 6 bases remained unmatched. The CDR3 nucleotides are TGTGCCAGCAGTTTAGCGGGAGAATCCAACGAGCAGTACTTC. Translated, it gives CASSLAGESNEQYF.

The chain uses TRBV19 and TRBJ1-5; 7 bases map to TRBD1. Germline-derived CDR1 and CDR2 are LNHDA and SQIVND (reference sequence). The CDR3 length is 14 residues. After removal of 4 bases from V and 3 bases from J, the junction contained 3 bases not matched to a gene. CDR3 sequence reads: CASSTTGANQPQHF. The CDR3 region has the DNA TGTGCCAGTAGTACCACAGGGGCCAATCAGCCCCAGCATTTT.

V is TRBV9 and J is TRBJ2-1; D uncertain. Looked up from germline, CDR1 is SGDLS and CDR2 is YYNGEE. The CDR3 totals 14 residues. The V and J ends lost 0 bases and 7 bases respectively, with 11 bases between them. The CDR3 DNA is TGTGCCAGCAGCGTAGACCAGGTTGTTAATGAGCAGTTCTTC. Translating gives CASSVDQVVNEQFF.

V usage is TRBV9 and J usage is TRBJ2-3; 8 positions agree with TRBD2. The germline CDR1 and CDR2 sequences are SGDLS and YYNGEE. Trimming cost V 3 bases and J 2 bases; bases outside gene matches: 8. CDR3 size: 16 residues. The CDR3 loop reads CASSGLARPVTDTQYF. The CDR3 coding sequence is TGTGCCAGCAGCGGACTAGCGAGGCCTGTCACAGATACGCAGTATTTT. The full variable domain, with the rest looked up from reference TRBV9 and TRBJ2-3, is DSGVTQTPKHLITATGQRVTLRCSPRSGDLSVYWYQQSLDQGLQFLIQYYNGEERAKGNILERFSAQQFPDLHSELNLSSLELGDSALYFCASSGLARPVTDTQYFGPGTRLTVL.

J is TRBJ2-1 and V is TRBV15, with 10 bases aligning to TRBD2. Germline lookup yields CDR1 LNHNV and CDR2 YYDKDF (reference sequence). This CDR3 has 18 residues. Trimming cost V 3 bases and J 6 bases; bases outside gene matches: 14. The CDR3 is CATSSPQGLAGVVNEQFF. CDR3 sequence (DNA): TGTGCCACCAGCAGCCCACAGGGCCTAGCGGGAGTCGTCAATGAGCAGTTCTTC.

The rearrangement joins TRBV10-3 to TRBJ2-5; TRBD2 matches at 10 bases. CDR3 length: 15 amino acids. Germline lookup yields CDR1 ENHRY and CDR2 SYGVKD. With V trimmed by 6 bases and J by 5 bases, 9 bases remained unmatched. CDR3 nucleotides: TGTGCCATCAGAGGAGCTAGCGGGAGTATGGAGACCCAGTACTTC. Its translation is CAIRGASGSMETQYF.